A single sample is the source of the 2 T cell receptor beta chains below, sequenced in a study of T cells in Graves' hyperthyroidism and ophthalmopathy. Amplified regions were TCR beta CDR3 sequences from RNA transcripts. A first-round RT-PCR of the TCR CDR3 used the HTBI primer set. In TCRdb, the multiplex PCR reads were re-called with MiXCR into one record per CDR3 protein. The sample includes almost 250,000 distinct CDR3 sequences, roughly 22% of them seen just once. Sequencing was done on a sample of blood. These receptors all come from a woman in her 40s with Graves' ophthalmopathy.

J is TRBJ1-1 and V is TRBV12-3 or TRBV12-4; no clear D gene. Trimming cost V 4 bases and J 12 bases, with 18 bases left between them. The CDR3 is 13 amino acids. The DNA of the CDR3 is TGTGCCAGCAGTTCCCCCCGGGCTGTAGGGCCTTTCTTT. Protein sequence: CASSSPRAVGPFF.

This clonotype was detected ten times or more. The chain employs TRBV2 and TRBJ1-5, with 8 bases lining up with TRBD1. The CDR3 has 14 residues. Unmatched junction bases numbered 4, after V lost 8 bases and J lost 1 base. From germline, CDR1 is SNHLY and CDR2 FYNNEI. The CDR3, as DNA: TGTGCCAGCCGTTGGACAGGGAGCAATCAGCCCCAGCATTTT. Translation: CASRWTGSNQPQHF.